The clone carrying this T cell receptor (beta chain) has just one count. The antigen remains unidentified. The data are from a study of OX40 agonist ivuxolimab in advanced cancers. Study information: The patients' treatment was ivuxolimab, an agonistic anti-OX40 (CD134) antibody. Antecedent anti-PD-1, anti-PD-L1 or anti-CTLA-4 therapy was permissible, with roughly 36% having received some.

The table came from immunoSEQ multiplex PCR; TCRdb's copy has only in-frame clones and leaves some out. The sample lists about 64,000 clones, 91% occurring once. Trimming stripped 1 base from V and 1 base from J, with 7 bases between. This CDR3 has 14 amino acids. Per the germline V gene, CDR1 is LNHNV and CDR2 is YYDKDF (reference sequence). Study results and limitations: Within 6 weeks, CD4+ and CD8+ blood T cells expanded clonally at 0.1 to 3.0 mg/kg. Antigen specificity remained undetermined for the expanded peripheral T cells.

The sequencing here drew on CD4+ or CD8+ T cells sorted from blood, taken in a trial of the OX40 agonist ivuxolimab. V usage is TRBV15 and J usage is TRBJ1-1; perhaps TRBD1 as D (5 bases). The source is an adult with an advanced solid tumor such as melanoma, head and neck, liver or kidney cancer. The DNA of the CDR3 is TGTGCCACCAGCAGAGGTGGGGCGAACACTGAAGCTTTCTTT. This sequence encodes CATSRGGANTEAFF.